The present entry profiles one TCR beta chain with its context. Germline V gives CDR1 DFQATT, CDR2 SNEGSKA (reference sequence). This CDR3 comprises 18 residues. Trimming cost V 5 bases and J 4 bases; bases outside gene matches: 17. Isolated per sample were at least 7 million PBMCs. Samples each yielded at least 5.5 micrograms of total RNA. The data belong to a study of blood T cells in healthy people across ages. Together with a sample-barcoded 5' primer, a J-beta primer mix was included in a second PCR lasting about 6 to 11 cycles. A template-switch adaptor that had 12 random nucleotides put a tag on each cDNA molecule. Each CDR3 protein gets one entry after TCRdb re-called the 5' RACE reads with MiXCR. The table records about 1.4 million distinct CDR3 sequences, approximately 60% of them present only once.

The sequenced sample consisted of blood. The chain joins TRBV20-1 to TRBJ2-5; 12 bases are shared with TRBD2. This TCR was sampled from a man between 18 and 29 years old in good health. The CDR3 reads CSAGDRLAGATRGETQYF. CDR3 DNA sequence: TGCAGTGCTGGGGATCGACTAGCGGGGGCAACTAGGGGAGAGACCCAGTACTTC.